These 3 T cell receptor beta chains share one sample of origin, sequenced in a study of blood T cell repertoires in COVID-19. TCRdb's copy holds only in-frame clones and misses some; the assay was immunoSEQ multiplex PCR. The sample carries about 90,000 clones, around 85% recorded once. The sequencing input was peripheral blood. Receptors were obtained from a woman between 65 and 79 years old with active or convalescent COVID-19.

This chain joins TRBV7-2 and TRBJ1-1, with D possibly being TRBD1 (6 bases). This CDR3 has 16 amino acids. The V and J ends lost 6 bases and 6 bases respectively, with 23 bases between them. Germline V gene data show CDR1 as SGHTA and CDR2 as FQGNSA. CDR3 residues: CASRPGERGVWAEAFF. CDR3 bases: TGTGCCAGCAGACCAGGGGAACGTGGGGTCTGGGCTGAAGCTTTCTTT.

V gene TRBV27 combines with J gene TRBJ1-1; D unclear. V lost 4 bases, J lost 1 base, and 13 bases lay in between. The CDR3 length is 15 residues. The germline CDR1 and CDR2 sequences are MNHEY and SMNVEV (reference sequence). Written as DNA, the CDR3 is TGTGCCAGCAGTTCCATCGGGGTGTCGAACACTGAAGCTTTCTTT. Translating it yields CASSSIGVSNTEAFF.

This chain uses TRBV7-2 with TRBJ2-7, with 12 bases that match TRBD2. There are 16 residues in the CDR3. Germline assignment: CDR1 SGHTA and CDR2 FQGNSA. J gave up 4 bases and V 1 base, and 5 bases lay outside the gene matches. CDR3 loop: CASSLGLAGGVYEQYF. Here the CDR3 DNA reads TGTGCCAGCAGCTTAGGGCTAGCGGGGGGGGTATACGAGCAGTACTTC.